The entry below gives a single T cell receptor (beta chain) sequence along with its context. It lacks a known antigen. Base qualities are missing; no much larger clone stands one base away. The sample originates from a study of beta chain features in type 1 diabetes (dated by TCRdb to the late 2010s). In terms of the full investigation: Mean age, gender distribution, total cell number and subset yield were not different between patients and healthy donors. A total of about 110,000,000 sorted cells were examined across all samples, and a strong correlation was observed between cell number per subset and RNA yield. In the study, TCRB repertoires of sorted circulating CD4+ T cell subsets from recently diagnosed type 1 diabetes patients were compared with those of matched healthy donors. Regulatory and stem cell-like memory subsets were obtained from only 8 patients and roughly eight healthy donors, while naive and central memory subsets were obtained from all 30 or so donors.

Summary of the overall study and its limitations: Patients with type 1 diabetes made fewer insertions and deleted more nucleotides at VDJ recombination sites, implying thymic rearrangement abnormalities. Because cDNA was sequenced instead of genomic DNA, highly expressing activated cells could be over-represented, though the groups showed no difference in activation or CD3 levels. Naive, central memory and regulatory TCRB repertoires appeared to be more alike among patients than among healthy donors. A moderate but significant shortening of TCRB CDR3 length was observed in type 1 diabetes patients in all four CD4+ subsets. Because small numbers of individuals were included in the HLA sub-analyses, any influence of HLA type on TCRB rearrangement was left unresolved. Shorter templates might be favored by PCR, yet because patient and control samples were amplified and corrected together, any such skew would affect both groups equally.

From each donor, a single peripheral blood sample of approximately 110 mL on average was drawn into heparinised tubes. Using a panel that included CD45RO, CCR7, CD25, CD127, CD95 and CD27, naive, central memory, regulatory and stem cell-like memory CD4+ T cells were sorted on a BD FACSAria II. Purity was above 95% for every sorted population. Right away, PBMCs were isolated by Lymphoprep density gradient centrifugation and were stained directly, with no culture step. Samples were stained and sorted in pairs, with one healthy donor and one patient per experiment, so that batch effects were minimized. The High Capacity cDNA Reverse Transcription Kit was used to reverse transcribe all of the isolated RNA, meaning that expressed TCRB transcripts were what got sequenced. Deep immunoSEQ sequencing was applied to naive, central memory and regulatory T cell samples, giving an average of roughly 3.5 million total reads per sample. After sorted cells were lysed in RLT buffer, RNA was extracted with DNase-treated RNeasy Micro or Mini kits, with the choice depending on cell number. To prevent cross-contamination, every cell subset was processed on its own, while patient and healthy donor samples were processed together. Using the immunoSEQ multiplex PCR, TCRB sequences were amplified from cDNA into 87-bp fragments spanning the CDR3 region. Sequencing of the amplicons was done on the Illumina HiSeq platform. On the authors' methods: PCR bias was computationally corrected using synthetic template baselines, reads within Hamming distance 2 were collapsed, and singletons that could not be merged were discarded. By aligning reads against IMGT, V, D and J genes, CDR3 length, and insertions or deletions at six rearrangement sites were assigned. Clonotype counts were normalized to sorted cell number within each subset before computing true diversity and Gini coefficients with the tcR R package. Repertoire sharing was quantified using the overlap coefficient calculated on TCRB nucleotide sequences. Out-of-frame TCRB sequences from naive cells were analyzed as a proxy for the pre-selection repertoire. TCRdb obtained this table from immuneACCESS and retained in-frame rearrangements with V and J assigned. These tables miss some clones; where compared with another copy, unresolved V genes account for less than half of the shortfall, and the remainder is unexplained. The V and J calls and clone size are taken from that table; D and trimming were inferred from the DNA. This sample has nearly 700,000 clones in its table, and 13% of those were observed once. Of the sample, less than 0.025% falls within the top ten clones.

The specimen was naive CD4+ T cells from blood. The sample's cell subset or site label, decoded: true naive CD4+ T cells. The receptor comes from a man aged 18 to 29 with type 1 diabetes.

The DNA reads as follows: TGTGCCAGCAGCTACGCCGGGACAGGGATCACCGGGGAGCTGTTTTTT. It is translated as CASSYAGTGITGELFF. The rearranged segments are TRBV7-8 and TRBJ2-2, with 9 middle bases fitting TRBD1. CDR1 and CDR2, looked up from the germline V gene, are SGHVS and FQNEAQ. At the junction V is shortened by 4 bases and J by 4 bases; bases outside the gene matches: 7. The cysteine opens and the phenylalanine closes a CDR3 of 16 amino acids. The CDR3 DNA has 48 bases and is translated from base 1.